Listed below are T cell receptor beta chains from one sample, sequenced in a study of shared T cell receptors in the human thymus. Only in-frame clones appear in the TCRdb table, and some are missing; sequencing was by immunoSEQ multiplex PCR. The sample lists roughly 700,000 clones; roughly 90% were seen once. This sample also belongs to another study, concerning human thymus T cells.

The sequenced material came from thymocytes. All receptors come from a boy under three years old with a congenital heart defect. Both conserved end residues are part of each CDR3. Fields, in order: J gene, clone size, D gene, V gene, CDR3 DNA, CDR3 protein. D genes are given only for firm matches. Clone size is given for some rows only: seen once, a few or many times, or a class if the clone is expanded.

>TRBJ2-7|.|TRBD2|TRBV2
TGTGCCAGCAGCGTCAATCCCGGGCGCGGGGGACTAGCGGGAGTCGAGCAGTACTTC
CASSVNPGRGGLAGVEQYF
>TRBJ1-4|.|TRBD1|TRBV18
TGTGCCAGCTCACCCTCGGACAGGCCTAATGAAAAACTGTTTTTT
CASSPSDRPNEKLFF
>TRBJ2-5|.|TRBD2|TRBV15
TGTGCCACCAGCAGCTTCCCCAGCGGGGGCGCGGAGGAGACCCAGTACTTC
CATSSFPSGGAEETQYF
>TRBJ2-5|.|TRBD1|TRBV5-4
TGTGCCAGCACCTCACAGGGGACAGAAGAGACCCAGTACTTC
CASTSQGTEETQYF
>TRBJ1-1|.|TRBD1|TRBV28
TGTGCCAGCAGTACGACAGGGGTGAGCACTGAAGCTTTCTTT
CASSTTGVSTEAFF
>TRBJ1-2|.|TRBD1|TRBV28
TGTGCCAGCAGCCCCGTCGGGACAGCCGTCTATGGCTACACCTTC
CASSPVGTAVYGYTF
>TRBJ2-5|.|TRBD1|TRBV10-1
TGCGCCAGCAGTGCCGGACAGGATGTAGGGGAGACCCAGTACTTC
CASSAGQDVGETQYF
>TRBJ2-4|.|.|TRBV21-1
TGTGCCAGCAGCCTTCAGCGGGCCGTGGGAGGGTCCAAAAACATTCAGTACTTC
CASSLQRAVGGSKNIQYF
>TRBJ2-1|.|.|TRBV7-6
TGTGCCAGCAGCCCGGACAGCCTGAGCTCCTACAATGAGCAGTTCTTC
CASSPDSLSSYNEQFF
>TRBJ2-7|.|TRBD2|TRBV4-1
TGCGCCAGCAGCCAAGCTAGCGGGACGTCCTACGAGCAGTACTTC
CASSQASGTSYEQYF
>TRBJ2-3|.|TRBD2|TRBV5-1
TGCGCCAGCAGCTTCGAGCGGGAGATGGATACGCAGTATTTT
CASSFEREMDTQYF
>TRBJ2-7|.|TRBD1|TRBV11-3
TGTGCCAGCAGCTTATTCAGGACAGGGGGCTACGAGCAGTACTTC
CASSLFRTGGYEQYF
>TRBJ1-1|.|.|TRBV30
TGTGCCTGGAGTGTAGCGAACACTGAAGCTTTCTTT
CAWSVANTEAFF
>TRBJ2-1|.|TRBD1|TRBV7-2
TGTGCCAGCAGCTCACACAGGGGGCGCGTTTACAATGAGCAGTTCTTC
CASSSHRGRVYNEQFF
>TRBJ1-1|.|TRBD1|TRBV20-1
TGCAGTGCCGAGACCGACAGGGGAGCTTTCTTT
CSAETDRGAFF
>TRBJ2-1|.|TRBD2|TRBV27
TGTGCCAGCAGTCCGGGGGGGAACAATGAGCAGTTCTTC
CASSPGGNNEQFF
>TRBJ1-2|.|.|TRBV7-2
TGTGCCAGCAGCTTACGGGGCCCACAGGGTAATGGCTACACCTTC
CASSLRGPQGNGYTF
>TRBJ1-3|.|TRBD1|TRBV14
TGTGCCAGCAGCCGGCAGGGACAGTCTACCTCTGGAAACACCATATATTTT
CASSRQGQSTSGNTIYF
>TRBJ2-5|.|TRBD2|TRBV6-1
TGTGCCAGCAGTGTCAGCGGGGGGTACCAAGAGACCCAGTACTTC
CASSVSGGYQETQYF
>TRBJ2-3|.|.|TRBV30
TGTGCCTGGGACCAGGCCCACACAGATACGCAGTATTTT
CAWDQAHTDTQYF
>TRBJ1-2|.|TRBD1|TRBV29-1
TGCAGCGTTGGAATTGGGACAGGGATTGGCTACACCTTC
CSVGIGTGIGYTF
>TRBJ1-1|.|.|TRBV7-6
TGTGCCAGCAGCTTAGGTCTTGGGGGGGCGACGAACACTGAAGCTTTCTTT
CASSLGLGGATNTEAFF
>TRBJ2-5|.|TRBD2|TRBV5-1
TGCGCCAGCAGCGGAGGCCCAATGCGACTAGCGGGAAACCAAGAGACCCAGTACTTC
CASSGGPMRLAGNQETQYF
>TRBJ1-5|.|.|TRBV27
TGTGCCAGCAGTTCCTATAGACAGGGCAATCAGCCCCAGCATTTT
CASSSYRQGNQPQHF
>TRBJ2-7|.|.|TRBV7-9
TGTGCCAGCAGCCGAGAGCACATCAAGGGGACGGGGGTAGTCGAGCAGTACTTC
CASSREHIKGTGVVEQYF
>TRBJ2-3|.|TRBD2|TRBV5-5
TGTGCCAGCAGCCGCATTAGTCGGGCTAGCGGGAGTATCTCAGATACGCAGTATTTT
CASSRISRASGSISDTQYF
>TRBJ2-7|.|TRBD2|TRBV6-6
TGTGCCAGCAGTTACTATACGGGACTAGCGGGAGACGAGCAGTACTTC
CASSYYTGLAGDEQYF
>TRBJ1-5|.|TRBD1|TRBV7-9
TGTGCCAGCAGCAATTACCCCCCCAGGGGGAGTAATCAGCCCCAGCATTTT
CASSNYPPRGSNQPQHF
>TRBJ1-5|.|TRBD1|TRBV7-9
TGTGCCAGCAGCCTAACGGGACAGGGGGCGCCTGGCAATCAGCCCCAGCATTTT
CASSLTGQGAPGNQPQHF
>TRBJ2-2|once|TRBD2|TRBV6-5
TGTGCCAGCGGGCCGACATCCGGGGGGACCGGGGAGCTGTTTTTT
CASGPTSGGTGELFF
>TRBJ2-3|.|.|TRBV11-3
TGTGCCAGCAGCTTAGTTCCGGGATGGGATACGCAGTATTTT
CASSLVPGWDTQYF
>TRBJ2-7|.|.|TRBV29-1
TGCAGCGTTATGGAGGGGATTTCCTACGAGCAGTACTTC
CSVMEGISYEQYF
>TRBJ1-1|once|TRBD1|TRBV4-2
TGTGCCAGCAGCCAAGGCCCCCCGGCAGGGGGCGCGGGGAACACTGAAGCTTTCTTT
CASSQGPPAGGAGNTEAFF
>TRBJ1-2|.|TRBD1|TRBV6-5
TGTGCCAGCAGCCGAACAGGGGGATCGAACTATGGCTACACCTTC
CASSRTGGSNYGYTF
>TRBJ2-1|once|.|TRBV27
TGTGCCAGCAGACTAGGGGGAGACAATGAGCAGTTCTTC
CASRLGGDNEQFF
>TRBJ1-5|.|TRBD1|TRBV27
TGTGCCAGCAAAAGTGTCTCCAGGGGGCCTAGCAATCAGCCCCAGCATTTT
CASKSVSRGPSNQPQHF
>TRBJ2-3|.|.|TRBV30
TGTGCCTGGACCCTGGCGGAGACGCTCACAGATACGCAGTATTTT
CAWTLAETLTDTQYF
>TRBJ2-7|.|.|TRBV2
TGTGCCAGGACGAGGCTAGCCACCTACGAGCAGTACTTC
CARTRLATYEQYF
>TRBJ2-5|few|TRBD2|TRBV5-4
TGTGCCAGCAGCTTGTCGGAGGGAGGGCATCCGGAGACCCAGTACTTC
CASSLSEGGHPETQYF
>TRBJ1-1|.|.|TRBV11-2
TGTGCCAGCAGCTTAGCCCTCCCCCTCCAGACAGGAGTAAACACTGAAGCTTTCTTT
CASSLALPLQTGVNTEAFF
>TRBJ2-1|.|TRBD2|TRBV25-1
TGTGCCAGCAGTGAACGGAGCGGGAGGGGGTACAATGAGCAGTTCTTC
CASSERSGRGYNEQFF